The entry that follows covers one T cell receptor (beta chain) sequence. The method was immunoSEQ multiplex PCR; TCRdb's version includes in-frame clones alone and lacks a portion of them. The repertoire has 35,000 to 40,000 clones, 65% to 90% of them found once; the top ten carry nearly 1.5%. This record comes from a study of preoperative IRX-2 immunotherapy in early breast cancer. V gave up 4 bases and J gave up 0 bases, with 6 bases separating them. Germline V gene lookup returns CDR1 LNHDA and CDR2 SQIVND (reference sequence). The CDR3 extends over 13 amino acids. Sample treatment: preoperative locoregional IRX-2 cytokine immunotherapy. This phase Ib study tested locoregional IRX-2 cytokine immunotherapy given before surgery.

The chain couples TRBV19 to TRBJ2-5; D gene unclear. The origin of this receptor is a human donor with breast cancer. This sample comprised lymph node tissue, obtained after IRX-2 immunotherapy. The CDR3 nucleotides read TGTGCCAGTAGTAGGGCAGACCAAGAGACCCAGTACTTC. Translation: CASSRADQETQYF.